This T cell receptor beta chain was retrieved from a study of yellow fever vaccine responses in identical twins. Study-wide points: It has been reported that, in twins, the vaccine T cell response seemed partly convergent and partly personalized.

The germline V gene has CDR1 SGHAT and CDR2 FQDESV (reference sequence). V gave up 5 bases and J gave up 4 bases; unmatched junction bases: 5. This CDR3 is built from 14 residues. TCRdb reprocessed the RT-PCR reads with MiXCR, giving one entry per CDR3 protein. The sample has about 18,000 distinct CDR3 sequences, roughly two thirds seen once. Points on this clonotype: Its antigen is unidentified.

The J gene is TRBJ2-5, the V gene TRBV11-1; 9 positions agree with TRBD1. The starting material was T cells from blood (PBMCs), unsorted or a sorted subset (not recorded which), obtained before or after yellow fever vaccination (not recorded which). This clonotype originated in a young woman who received the yellow fever vaccine. CDR3 sequence reads: CASSLGQGTETQYF. As DNA, the CDR3 is TGTGCCAGCAGCCTGGGACAGGGCACAGAGACCCAGTACTTC.